The rows below give T cell receptor beta chains drawn from one sample of a study of T cell responses to AZD1222 COVID-19 vaccine. Sequencing used immunoSEQ multiplex PCR; TCRdb keeps in-frame clones, though not all of them. This sample has about 190,000 clones; roughly 93% occur once, and the top ten carry over 7.5%. Source: peripheral blood, taken on day 0 of AZD1222 vaccination. All receptors come from an adult in good health. CDR3s include the opening cysteine and the closing phenylalanine or tryptophan. The D gene is left open where the match is weak. Only some rows state a clone size, as once, few, many or a class for expanded clones.

abundance | d_gene | j_gene | v_gene | CDR3nt | CDR3aa
- | TRBD2 | TRBJ2-1 | TRBV9 | TGTGCCAGCAGCCACGGGACTAGCGGGTACAATGAGCAGTTCTTC | CASSHGTSGYNEQFF
- | - | TRBJ1-5 | TRBV9 | TGTGCCAGCAGCGTAGACAGGGCGGATCAGCCCCAGCATTTT | CASSVDRADQPQHF
once | - | TRBJ1-2 | TRBV30 | TGTGCCTGGAGCAAGGGGGGGAGTGTTGGCTACACCTTC | CAWSKGGSVGYTF
- | - | TRBJ2-7 | TRBV7-8 | TGTGCCAGCAGCTTAGTTGGCTACGAGCAGTACTTC | CASSLVGYEQYF
- | TRBD2 | TRBJ2-1 | TRBV12-5 | TGTGCTAGTGGCCCAGCGGGAGGAGACAATGAGCAGTTCTTC | CASGPAGGDNEQFF
- | - | TRBJ1-2 | TRBV7-6 | TGTGCCAGCAGCTTAGCCCCCACCCAACTTAACTATGGCTACACCTTC | CASSLAPTQLNYGYTF
once | TRBD2 | TRBJ2-7 | TRBV12-3/TRBV12-4 | TGTGCCAGCAGTTTAGGCCAGCGGGAGGATTGGTTC | CASSLGQREDWF
- | - | TRBJ2-3 | TRBV9 | TGTGCCAGCAGCGTAGCGGGATATATCACAGATACGCAGTATTTT | CASSVAGYITDTQYF
- | - | TRBJ1-2 | TRBV19 | TGTGCCAGTAACAGTAACTATGGCTACACCTTC | CASNSNYGYTF
- | - | TRBJ1-5 | TRBV4-2 | TGTGCCAGCAGCCAAATCATGGGGGGCAATCAGCCCCAGCATTTT | CASSQIMGGNQPQHF
- | - | TRBJ1-5 | TRBV19 | TGTGCCAGTAGTATTATAGGGGGACAAAGCAATCAGCCCCAGCATTTT | CASSIIGGQSNQPQHF
- | TRBD1 | TRBJ1-2 | TRBV10-3 | TGTGCCATCAGTGAGTCGAGGGACAGCATCCCCTATGGCTACACCTTC | CAISESRDSIPYGYTF
once | TRBD1 | TRBJ2-7 | TRBV11-2 | TGTGCCAGCAGCACATCCGGGACAGGTATCTACGAGCAGTACTTC | CASSTSGTGIYEQYF
once | TRBD1 | TRBJ2-7 | TRBV2 | TGTGCCAGCAGTCCGACAGGGGGCTACGAGCAGTACTTC | CASSPTGGYEQYF
- | - | TRBJ1-3 | TRBV6-5 | TGTGCCAGCACAGGCAGATTAGACTCTGGAAACACCATATATTTT | CASTGRLDSGNTIYF
few | - | TRBJ2-7 | TRBV25-1 | TGTGCCAGCAGTGCCGTCTACGAGCAGTACTTC | CASSAVYEQYF
- | - | TRBJ1-6 | TRBV5-4 | TGTGCCAGCAGCTTGCGGACAGATAATTCACCCCTCCACTTT | CASSLRTDNSPLHF
- | TRBD2 | TRBJ2-3 | TRBV27 | TGTGCCAGCAGTCCGAGGACTAGCGGGAATCGGGGCACAGATACGCAGTATTTT | CASSPRTSGNRGTDTQYF
- | - | TRBJ1-5 | TRBV6-2/TRBV6-3 | TGTGCCAGCAGTTACTCCGGGGGGGCAAATCAGCCCCAGCATTTT | CASSYSGGANQPQHF
- | - | TRBJ1-6 | TRBV7-9 | TGTGCCAGCAGCTTAGATGCAGGTTCGATAGGTTCACCCCTCCACTTT | CASSLDAGSIGSPLHF
- | - | TRBJ1-6 | TRBV5-4 | TGTGCCAGCAGCTTCGGCCCCAATTCACCCCTCCACTTT | CASSFGPNSPLHF
once | - | TRBJ2-1 | TRBV12-5 | TGTGCTAGTGCCCTTAGCGGTCTCAATGAGCAGTTCTTC | CASALSGLNEQFF